These 14 T cell receptor beta chains share one sample of origin, sequenced in a study of response to subunit inactivated influenza vaccine. TCRdb recomputed calls from the RT-PCR reads with MiXCR, one row per CDR3 protein. The sample yields 530,000 or so distinct CDR3 sequences, approximately 14% seen once. The sequencing used PBMCs from blood, collected about 13 days after vaccination. These receptors came from a man in his fifties who received an inactivated influenza vaccine.

The chain combines TRBV7-2 with TRBJ2-7; no clear D. The CDR3 totals 13 residues. Trimming shortened V by 5 bases and J by 5 bases, and 13 bases separated the two germline ends. Looked up from germline, CDR1 is SGHTA and CDR2 is FQGNSA. The CDR3 bases are TGTGCCAGCAGCCTTTCCTTGGACCACGAGCAGTACTTC. It encodes CASSLSLDHEQYF.

In this sample, this clonotype turned up a few times. For the CDR3, the DNA is TGTGCCAGCAGTGAACAGGCATCATTGGATACGCAGTATTTT. Protein product: CASSEQASLDTQYF. The chain carries TRBV2 and TRBJ2-3; no clear D. The CDR3 spans 14 residues. Trimming took off 2 bases at V and 6 bases at J, with 12 bases between the two ends. In germline, CDR1 is SNHLY, CDR2 FYNNEI.

This clonotype has a handful of counts. The chain carries TRBV11-2 and TRBJ2-1; D is ambiguous. V gave up 11 bases and J gave up 6 bases, with 14 bases separating them. The germline V gene encodes CDR1 SGHAT and CDR2 FQNNGV. The CDR3 is made up of 12 amino acids. The CDR3 DNA reads TGTGCCTCCTCCACCGGACGCAATGAGCAGTTCTTC. It translates to CASSTGRNEQFF.

This clonotype has only a few counts. The chain uses TRBV20-1 and TRBJ1-5; 7 bases match TRBD1. Germline trimming cut 3 bases from V and 4 bases from J; bases unmatched to any gene: 3. Germline V gives CDR1 DFQATT, CDR2 SNEGSKA (reference sequence). The CDR3 sequence is 13 residues long. This chain's CDR3 is CSARTGRNQPQHF. The CDR3 nucleotides are TGCAGTGCTAGGACAGGGAGGAATCAGCCCCAGCATTTT.

This chain uses TRBV5-1 with TRBJ1-5, with 7 bases that match TRBD1. CDR1 is SGHRS and CDR2 is YFSETQ in the germline V gene. CDR3 length: 15 amino acids. Trimming removed 0 bases from V and 7 bases from J; junction bases left unmatched: 7. CDR3 nucleotide sequence: TGCGCCAGCAGCTTGGTAGGGGGCCCGAGGCAGCCCCAGCATTTT. As protein: CASSLVGGPRQPQHF.

This chain links TRBV2 with TRBJ1-5, with 8 positions matching TRBD1. Looked up from germline, CDR1 is SNHLY and CDR2 is FYNNEI. Trimming took 6 bases from V and 10 from J; bases not matched to a gene: 11. The CDR3 contains 14 residues. CDR3 residues: CASRNRTGSFPQHF. CDR3 sequence (DNA): TGTGCCAGCAGAAATCGGACAGGGAGCTTCCCCCAGCATTTT.

This clonotype appeared a few times. J is TRBJ2-7 and V is TRBV28; no clear D. The CDR3 has 13 residues. The V end was cut by 6 bases, the J end by 3 bases, with 12 bases between. Germline CDR1 reads MDHEN; CDR2 reads SYDVKM. The CDR3: CASRRLVNYEQYF. For the CDR3, the DNA is TGTGCCAGCAGACGACTGGTTAACTACGAGCAGTACTTC.

The gene calls are TRBV2 and TRBJ2-7; D is ambiguous. In germline, CDR1 is SNHLY, CDR2 FYNNEI. Trimming pared 4 bases from V and 0 bases from J, leaving 10 bases between. This CDR3 is built from 14 residues. In nucleotides, the CDR3 is TGTGCCAGCAGTGGAGTAGGGAACTCCTACGAGCAGTACTTC. Its protein product is CASSGVGNSYEQYF.

This clonotype was observed a handful of times. The chain carries TRBV12-3 or TRBV12-4 and TRBJ2-7; TRBD1 might be the D (7 bases). The ends were cut back, 7 bases at V and 2 bases at J, with 12 bases in the middle. The CDR3 is 13 amino acids. The CDR3 protein is CASTAGGPYEQYF. In DNA, the CDR3 is TGTGCCAGCACTGCAGGGGGGCCCTACGAGCAGTACTTC.

The chain links TRBV9 to TRBJ2-1; D is undetermined. Per the germline V gene, CDR1 is SGDLS and CDR2 is YYNGEE. V was trimmed by 1 base and J by 8 bases, leaving 16 bases between them. The CDR3 is 15 residues long. Here the CDR3 DNA reads TGTGCCAGCAGCGTAAGTTTTAGAAGTAGTGATGAGCAGTTCTTC. It yields the protein CASSVSFRSSDEQFF.

The chain's CDR3 is CATCQGEGGNTGELFF. In nucleotides, the CDR3 is TGTGCCACCTGTCAGGGGGAAGGGGGCAACACCGGGGAGCTGTTTTTT. This chain connects TRBV9 to TRBJ2-2, with 7 bases matching TRBD1. The CDR3 length is 16 residues. The germline V gene has CDR1 SGDLS and CDR2 YYNGEE. J was trimmed by 2 bases and V by 9 bases; bases with no gene match: 13.

The chain employs TRBV28 and TRBJ2-7; D perhaps matches TRBD1 (5 bases). Trimming removed 9 bases at V and 0 bases at J, with 18 bases between. This CDR3 region has 15 residues. Germline V CDR1 and CDR2: MDHEN, SYDVKM. DNA for the CDR3: TGTGCCAGTAGGGGTCTACAGGTGTCCTCCTACGAGCAGTACTTC. Its protein product is CASRGLQVSSYEQYF.

This clonotype was found many times. The junction departs from germline at one end; a sequencing error may be responsible. The V and J genes are TRBV7-3 and TRBJ2-3, with D perhaps given as TRBD1 or TRBD2 (6 bases each). Per germline, CDR1 SGHTA and CDR2 FQGTGA. This CDR3 has 11 amino acids. The CDR3 DNA reads TGTGCCAGCAGCCAAGACAGGACTATACATTTT. The encoded protein is CASSQDRTIHF.

The rearrangement uses TRBV20-1 and TRBJ2-3; possibly TRBD2 for D (5 bases). Deletions cut 0 bases from V and 10 bases from J, with 23 bases between. This CDR3 comprises 16 residues. CDR1 is DFQATT, CDR2 SNEGSKA, per germline (reference sequence). CDR3 bases: TGCAGTGCTAGAGATGCACGGGGTTTGACCTATTCGGCGCAGTATTTT. Translating gives CSARDARGLTYSAQYF.